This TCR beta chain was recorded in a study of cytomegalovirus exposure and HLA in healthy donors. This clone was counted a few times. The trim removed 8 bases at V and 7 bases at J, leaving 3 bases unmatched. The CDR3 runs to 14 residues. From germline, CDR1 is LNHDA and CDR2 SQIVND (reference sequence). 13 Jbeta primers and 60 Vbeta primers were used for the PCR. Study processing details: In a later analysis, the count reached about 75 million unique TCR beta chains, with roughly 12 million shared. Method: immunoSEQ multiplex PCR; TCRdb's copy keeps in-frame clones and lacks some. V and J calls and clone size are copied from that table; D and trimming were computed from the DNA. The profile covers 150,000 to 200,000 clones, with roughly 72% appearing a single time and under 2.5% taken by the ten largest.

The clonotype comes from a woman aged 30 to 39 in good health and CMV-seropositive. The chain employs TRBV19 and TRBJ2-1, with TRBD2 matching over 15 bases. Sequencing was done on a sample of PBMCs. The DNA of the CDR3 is TGTGCCAGTGGGACTAGCGGGAGGTTTAATGAGCAGTTCTTC. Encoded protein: CASGTSGRFNEQFF.